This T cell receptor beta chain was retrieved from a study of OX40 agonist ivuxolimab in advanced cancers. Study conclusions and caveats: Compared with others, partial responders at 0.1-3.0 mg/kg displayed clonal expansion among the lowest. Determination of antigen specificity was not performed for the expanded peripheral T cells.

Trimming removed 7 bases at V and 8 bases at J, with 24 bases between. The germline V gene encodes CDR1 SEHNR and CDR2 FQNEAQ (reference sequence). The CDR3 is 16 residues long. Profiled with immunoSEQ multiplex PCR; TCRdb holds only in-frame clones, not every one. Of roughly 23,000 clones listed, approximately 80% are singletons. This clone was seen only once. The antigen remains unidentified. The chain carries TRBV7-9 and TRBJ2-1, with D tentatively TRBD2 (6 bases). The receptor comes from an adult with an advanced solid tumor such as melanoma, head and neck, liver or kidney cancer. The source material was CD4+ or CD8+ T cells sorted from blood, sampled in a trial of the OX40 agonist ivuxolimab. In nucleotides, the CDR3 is TGTGCCAGCACCCCAGAGGCGGGGCGGATCTTTGATGAGCAGTTCTTC. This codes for CASTPEAGRIFDEQFF.